The clone carrying this T cell receptor (beta chain) was detected ten times or more. Alpha and beta chains were covered, as first-strand cDNA relied on TRAV- and TRBV-specific primers. TCR amplification used roughly 18 PCR cycles, a constant-region primer and a V-primer adapter. Amplification (by in vitro transcription) was performed on isolated mRNA. TCRdb processed the reads anew with MiXCR; each CDR3 protein has one entry. The profile shows nearly 95,000 distinct CDR3 sequences, around 9.2% of them singletons. The sample comes from a study of low-dose radiotherapy and immunotherapy resistance in tumors. Study background: A dose of 1 Gy per fraction every two weeks went to Cohort 2, totaling 13 Gy over 26 weeks. Ipilimumab 1 mg/kg every six weeks, together with nivolumab 240 mg every two weeks, was given intravenously to patients.

The V segment lost 9 bases and the J segment 8 bases; nucleotides outside the gene matches: 16. The CDR3 consists of 15 residues. Germline V gene data show CDR1 as ENHRY and CDR2 as SYGVKD. Time point indicated: before trial treatment. Every donor was treated with nivolumab, ipilimumab, aspirin, low-dose cyclophosphamide and also low-dose radiotherapy. This TCR was recovered from a male donor with prostate cancer. The chain couples TRBV10-3 to TRBJ2-1, with 7 nucleotides matching TRBD1. The sequences come from PBMCs, collected before treatment. The CDR3 spells CAIKGDRVESHEQFF. CDR3 DNA sequence: TGTGCCATTAAGGGAGACAGGGTAGAATCCCATGAGCAGTTCTTC.